The present T cell receptor beta chain was sequenced within a study of regulatory T cells in long-lasting Graves disease. Background on the study: Prior antithyroid drug treatment in newly diagnosed Graves' patients lasted under 3 months. Overall study results and limits: Newly diagnosed disease favored TRBV20-1 and TRBJ2-1 over persistent disease. Thyroid tissue was not sampled; only peripheral blood was.

A few counts support this clonotype. Its antigen is unidentified. Stated time point: newly diagnosed GD, antithyroid drugs for less than 3 months. RNA from PBMCs was the source of the TCR library. Combining iRepertoire HTBI primers with Arm-PCR of CDR3 regions, the authors built TCR beta libraries. Each CDR3 protein gets one entry after TCRdb re-called the multiplex PCR reads with MiXCR. The table includes about 530,000 distinct CDR3 sequences, 16% detected once. The CDR3 runs 15 residues. Trimming cost V 6 bases and J 2 bases, with 14 bases left between them. Germline values: CDR1 MDHEN, CDR2 SYDVKM. These data were likewise used in another study, on T cells in Graves' hyperthyroidism and ophthalmopathy.

The material was peripheral blood mononuclear cells (PBMCs), obtained at new diagnosis, from a patient treated with antithyroid drugs. The receptor was derived from a woman aged 40 to 65 with Graves disease. The chain couples TRBV28 to TRBJ1-3; a weak D match, TRBD1 (6 bases). As DNA, the CDR3 is TGTGCCAGCAGCGGTGCGGGGGGGCCTGGAAACACCATATATTTT. It codes for CASSGAGGPGNTIYF.